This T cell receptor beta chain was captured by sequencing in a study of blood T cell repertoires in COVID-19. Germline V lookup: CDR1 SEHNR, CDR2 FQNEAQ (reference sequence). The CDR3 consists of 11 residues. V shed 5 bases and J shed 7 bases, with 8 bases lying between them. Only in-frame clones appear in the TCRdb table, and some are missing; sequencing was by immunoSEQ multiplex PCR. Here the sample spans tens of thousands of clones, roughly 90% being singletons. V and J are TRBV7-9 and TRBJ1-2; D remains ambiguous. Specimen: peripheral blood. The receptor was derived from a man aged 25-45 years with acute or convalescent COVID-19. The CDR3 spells CASSPRSGYTF. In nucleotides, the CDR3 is TGTGCCAGCAGCCCTAGAAGTGGCTACACCTTC.